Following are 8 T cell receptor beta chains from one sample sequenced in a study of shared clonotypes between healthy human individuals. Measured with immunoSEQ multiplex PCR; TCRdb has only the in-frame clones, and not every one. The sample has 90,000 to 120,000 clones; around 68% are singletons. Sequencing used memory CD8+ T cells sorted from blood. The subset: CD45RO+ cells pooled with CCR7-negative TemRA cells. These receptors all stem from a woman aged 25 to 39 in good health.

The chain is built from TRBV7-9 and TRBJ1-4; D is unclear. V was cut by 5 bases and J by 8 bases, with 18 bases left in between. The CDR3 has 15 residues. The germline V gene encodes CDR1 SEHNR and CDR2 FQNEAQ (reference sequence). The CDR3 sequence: CASSGPEGGGEKLFF. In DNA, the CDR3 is TGTGCCAGCAGCGGCCCCGAGGGAGGAGGGGAAAAACTGTTTTTT.

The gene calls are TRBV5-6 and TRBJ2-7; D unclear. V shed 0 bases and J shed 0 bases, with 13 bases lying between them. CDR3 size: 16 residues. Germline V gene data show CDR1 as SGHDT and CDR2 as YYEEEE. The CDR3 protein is CASSLEGERFSYEQYF. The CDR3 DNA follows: TGTGCCAGCAGCTTGGAGGGTGAGAGATTCTCCTACGAGCAGTACTTC.

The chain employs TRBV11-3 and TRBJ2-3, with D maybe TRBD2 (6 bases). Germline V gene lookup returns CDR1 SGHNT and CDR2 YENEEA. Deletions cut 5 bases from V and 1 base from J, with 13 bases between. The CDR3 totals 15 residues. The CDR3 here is CASSPGTARTDTQYF. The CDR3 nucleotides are TGTGCCAGCAGCCCAGGGACTGCTCGCACAGATACGCAGTATTTT.

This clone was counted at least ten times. In DNA form, the CDR3 reads TGTGCCAGCAGCGAAGGTTTCGGGGGGTTCTTC. It translates to CASSEGFGGFF. The V and J genes are TRBV7-9 and TRBJ2-1, with D perhaps TRBD2 (6 bases). The CDR3 is 11 amino acids. Trimming stripped 5 bases from V and 15 bases from J, with 14 bases between. Germline V gives CDR1 SEHNR, CDR2 FQNEAQ (reference sequence).

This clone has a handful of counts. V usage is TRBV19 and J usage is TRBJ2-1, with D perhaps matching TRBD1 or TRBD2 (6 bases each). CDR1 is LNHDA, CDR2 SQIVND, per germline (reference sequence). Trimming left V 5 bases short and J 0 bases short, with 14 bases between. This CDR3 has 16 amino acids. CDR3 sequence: CASSLGGWGSYNEQFF. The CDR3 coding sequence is TGTGCCAGTAGTCTCGGGGGCTGGGGCTCCTACAATGAGCAGTTCTTC.

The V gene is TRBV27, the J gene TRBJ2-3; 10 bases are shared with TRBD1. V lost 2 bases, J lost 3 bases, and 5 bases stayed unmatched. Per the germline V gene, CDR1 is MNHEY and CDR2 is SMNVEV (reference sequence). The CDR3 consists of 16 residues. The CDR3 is CASSLRSGQGTDTQYF. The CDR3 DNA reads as TGTGCCAGCAGTTTAAGATCGGGACAGGGGACAGATACGCAGTATTTT.

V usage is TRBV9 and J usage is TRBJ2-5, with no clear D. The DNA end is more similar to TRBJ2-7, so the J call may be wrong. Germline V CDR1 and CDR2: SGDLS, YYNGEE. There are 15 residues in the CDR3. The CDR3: CASSSHKRRSYEQYF. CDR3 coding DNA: TGTGCCAGCAGCTCACATAAGAGGCGCTCCTACGAGCAGTACTTC.

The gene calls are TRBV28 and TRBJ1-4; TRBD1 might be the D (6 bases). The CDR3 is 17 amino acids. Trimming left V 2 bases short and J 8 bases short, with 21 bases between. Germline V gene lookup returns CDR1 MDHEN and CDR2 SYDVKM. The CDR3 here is CASSLNPPRGQYEKLFF. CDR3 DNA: TGTGCCAGCAGTTTAAACCCCCCCCGGGGGCAATACGAAAAACTGTTTTTT.